Listed here are 18 T cell receptor beta chains from one sample, sequenced in a study of blood T cell repertoires in COVID-19. Only in-frame clones appear in the TCRdb table, and some are missing; sequencing was by immunoSEQ multiplex PCR. The sample yields under 350,000 clones, roughly 90% seen once. Material for sequencing was PBMCs or T cells enriched from blood (not recorded which). The receptors originated from a man in his 60s who had recovered from COVID-19.

V and J are TRBV24-1 and TRBJ1-6; TRBD1 aligns across 7 bases. J lost 5 bases, V lost 6 bases, and 9 bases had no gene match. The CDR3 is made up of 16 amino acids. Germline CDR1 is KGHDR and CDR2 is SFDVKD. The CDR3 DNA reads as TGTGCCACCAGTTTATCCCGGGACAGCAATAATTCACCCCTCCACTTT. Translated: CATSLSRDSNNSPLHF.

This sequence joins TRBV29-1 and TRBJ1-5; 9 nucleotides match TRBD1. Germline V gene data show CDR1 as SQVTM and CDR2 as ANQGSEA. The CDR3 sequence is 14 residues long. The V gene end was trimmed by 4 bases and the J gene end by 0 bases; junction bases not matched to a gene: 1. The DNA of the CDR3 is TGCAGCGTTGGGACAGGGGATAGCAATCAGCCCCAGCATTTT. Translating gives CSVGTGDSNQPQHF.

The chain carries TRBV11-2 and TRBJ1-3, with TRBD1 as a possible D gene (5 bases). This CDR3 contains 16 residues. V lost 5 bases and J lost 4, with 18 bases in between. Looked up from germline, CDR1 is SGHAT and CDR2 is FQNNGV. The CDR3 sequence is CASSTLGRGDGNTIYF. The CDR3 region has the DNA TGTGCCAGCAGCACCCTGGGGAGGGGTGACGGAAACACCATATATTTT.

V usage is TRBV9 and J usage is TRBJ2-3; D not certain. Germline V CDR1 and CDR2: SGDLS, YYNGEE. This CDR3 has 13 residues. V lost 0 bases to trimming and J lost 6 bases, with 8 bases between them. The CDR3 DNA sequence: TGTGCCAGCAGCGTAGTCGCGATGGATACGCAGTATTTT. Encoded protein: CASSVVAMDTQYF.

V is TRBV4-1 and J is TRBJ2-7; 11 bases map to TRBD2. Germline CDR1 MGHRA, CDR2 YSYEKL. The CDR3 length is 15 residues. V was pared by 1 base and J by 4 bases, with 3 bases of the junction left unmatched. CDR3 in DNA: TGCGCCAGCAGCCAAGGGACTAGCGGGCGATACGAGCAGTACTTC. It translates to CASSQGTSGRYEQYF.

This chain connects TRBV28 to TRBJ2-5; D is unresolved. V was trimmed by 6 bases and J by 1 base, leaving 9 bases between them. This CDR3 has 13 amino acids. The germline gives CDR1 MDHEN, CDR2 SYDVKM. In DNA form, the CDR3 reads TGTGCCAGCAGCCTCCCTCGCCAAGAGACCCAGTACTTC. Its translation: CASSLPRQETQYF.

The chain recombines TRBV2 with TRBJ2-5, with 7 bases matching TRBD2. The germline CDR1 and CDR2 sequences are SNHLY and FYNNEI. The CDR3 runs 15 residues. Unmatched junction bases numbered 8, after V lost 2 bases and J lost 5 bases. CDR3 residues: CASSELGEGWETQYF. The CDR3 region has the DNA TGTGCCAGCAGTGAACTGGGGGAGGGGTGGGAGACCCAGTACTTC.

This clone showed up just once. The chain carries TRBV6-2 or TRBV6-3 and TRBJ1-3; D not resolved. V was clipped by 2 bases and J by 7 bases, with 6 bases between them. Germline assignment: CDR1 MNHEY and CDR2 SVGEGT. This CDR3 comprises 12 residues. The DNA for the CDR3 is TGTGCCAGCAGTTACCAGGTGAACACCATATATTTT. It translates to CASSYQVNTIYF.

The chain recombines TRBV7-2 with TRBJ2-1; TRBD1 might be the D (5 bases). With 7 bases removed from V and 8 bases from J, the gap between germline ends came to 18 bases. The V gene's germline CDR1 is SGHTA and CDR2 FQGNSA. The length of the CDR3 is 14 residues. CDR3 loop: CASINRKGSDEQFF. The CDR3 DNA reads as TGTGCCAGCATAAACAGAAAGGGGTCCGATGAGCAGTTCTTC.

The chain has TRBV3-1 (or the pseudogene TRBV3-2) and TRBJ1-5; TRBD1 matches 11 bases. After removal of 4 bases from V and 2 bases from J, the junction contained 13 bases not matched to a gene. The germline gives CDR1 LGHDT, CDR2 YNNKEL (reference sequence). The CDR3 spans 19 residues. The CDR3 DNA follows: TGTGCCAGCAGCCCTGATTGGGACAGGGGGTTGTTTGGCAATCAGCCCCAGCATTTT. This sequence encodes CASSPDWDRGLFGNQPQHF.

The CDR3 region is CASSLVFWARETQYF. The DNA for the CDR3 is TGTGCCAGCAGCTTAGTGTTCTGGGCTCGAGAGACCCAGTACTTC. This chain joins TRBV7-9 and TRBJ2-5, with D uncertain. The CDR3 has 15 residues. Trimming cost V 1 base and J 4 bases, with 13 bases left between them. Germline lookup yields CDR1 SEHNR and CDR2 FQNEAQ (reference sequence).

The rearrangement links TRBV19 to TRBJ1-2, with 7 nucleotides matching TRBD1. CDR3 length: 13 amino acids. Germline lookup yields CDR1 LNHDA and CDR2 SQIVND (reference sequence). V dropped 3 bases and J dropped 7; count of bases not matched to a gene: 5. The CDR3 loop reads CASSMTGIGGYTF. The CDR3 nucleotides are TGTGCCAGTAGTATGACAGGGATTGGTGGCTACACCTTC.

The chain employs TRBV7-3 and TRBJ2-1; D uncertain. CDR3 length: 11 amino acids. Looked up from germline, CDR1 is SGHTA and CDR2 is FQGTGA. V was shortened by 5 bases and J by 5 bases, with 4 bases between the two germline ends. The CDR3 spells CASSLDNEQFF. In DNA form, the CDR3 reads TGTGCCAGCAGCCTAGACAATGAGCAGTTCTTC. Using reference TRBV7-3 and TRBJ2-1 for the parts outside the CDR3, the full variable domain is GAGVSQTPSNKVTEKGKYVELRCDPISGHTALYWYRQSLGQGPEFLIYFQGTGAADDSGLPNDRFFAVRPEGSVSTLKIQRTERGDSAVYLCASSLDNEQFFGPGTRLTVL.

The chain combines TRBV5-8 with TRBJ1-1; D unresolved. Germline V gene data show CDR1 as SGHTS and CDR2 as YDEGEE. The germline V and J ends were trimmed by 0 bases and 2 bases, with 5 bases remaining between them. This CDR3 spans 13 amino acids. The CDR3 DNA reads TGTGCCAGCAGCTTGGCTAGCAACACTGAAGCTTTCTTT. Translated, it gives CASSLASNTEAFF. Combining the CDR3 with reference TRBV5-8 and TRBJ1-1 gives the whole variable domain EAGVTQSPTHLIKTRGQQATLRCSPISGHTSVYWYQQALGLGLQFLLWYDEGEERNRGNFPPRFSGRQFPNYSSELNVNALELEDSALYLCASSLASNTEAFFGQGTRLTVV.

The chain couples TRBV4-1 to TRBJ2-5; D perhaps matches TRBD2 (5 bases). The ends were cut back, 4 bases at V and 0 bases at J, with 9 bases in the middle. Germline CDR1 reads MGHRA; CDR2 reads YSYEKL. The CDR3 contains 14 residues. The CDR3 nucleotides are TGCGCCAGCAGCCGAGGACTGTACCAAGAGACCCAGTACTTC. Its protein product is CASSRGLYQETQYF.

The chain has TRBV25-1 and TRBJ1-2; D ambiguous. Germline V gene lookup returns CDR1 MGHDK and CDR2 SYGVNS. The CDR3 spans 12 residues. V gave up 8 bases and J gave up 8 bases, with 15 bases separating them. CDR3: CASLAQTGGYTF. In DNA, the CDR3 is TGTGCCAGCTTGGCTCAAACGGGAGGCTACACCTTC.

The V gene is TRBV30, the J gene TRBJ1-2; the match to TRBD1 covers 7 bases. Germline V CDR1 and CDR2: GTSNPN, SVGIG (reference sequence). J lost 8 bases, V lost 5 bases, and 2 bases had no gene match. The CDR3 length is 10 residues. The CDR3 spells CAWGTAGYTF. CDR3 nucleotide sequence: TGTGCCTGGGGGACAGCCGGCTACACCTTC.

Only a few counts were recorded for this clone. The CDR3 DNA reads TGTGCCAGCAGTGGAAGAGCAGGGGACAATCAGCCCCAGCATTTT. It encodes CASSGRAGDNQPQHF. The J gene is TRBJ1-5, the V gene TRBV6-2 or TRBV6-3; possibly TRBD1 for D (6 bases). Germline CDR1 reads MNHEY; CDR2 reads SVGEGT. V was cut by 5 bases and J by 3 bases, with 14 bases left in between. The CDR3 has 15 amino acids.